This T cell receptor (beta chain) derives from a study of blood T cell repertoires in COVID-19. Study-wide background: Italy, Spain and the United States were the sources of the convalescent and acute COVID-19 samples. The analysed material was cDNA or gDNA that came from T cells, B-cell-depleted T cells, or PBMCs.

V was cut by 4 bases and J by 6 bases, with 17 bases left in between. Germline V gives CDR1 SGDLS, CDR2 YYNGEE. The CDR3 is made up of 14 amino acids. Study processing details: Estimated nucleated cell counts came from reference gene primer amplification. Some clones are missing from TCRdb's copy, which holds only in-frame ones; the method was immunoSEQ multiplex PCR. V, J and clone size reflect that table, while D and trimming were determined from the DNA. The profile shows 150,000 to 200,000 clones, approximately 83% of them singletons. The J gene is TRBJ2-7, the V gene TRBV9, with D possibly being TRBD2 (6 bases). The TCR comes from a man in his 60s with acute or convalescent COVID-19. Sequenced input: peripheral blood. CDR3 amino acids: CASSSQRVRGEQYF. CDR3 DNA: TGTGCCAGCAGCTCGCAGCGGGTTCGTGGCGAGCAGTACTTC.